This entry describes one TCR beta chain. The sample is drawn from a study of cytomegalovirus exposure and HLA in healthy donors. PCR used 60 Vbeta primers and 13 Jbeta primers. Produced via immunoSEQ multiplex PCR; TCRdb's table is partial and in-frame only. The sample lists about 130,000 clones; 75% to 85% were seen once. This CDR3 comprises 15 residues. Trimming removed 3 bases from V and 3 bases from J, with 12 bases in between. Germline V lookup: CDR1 LNHDA, CDR2 SQIVND (reference sequence). This sequence was found in a man aged 30 to 45 in good health and CMV-seropositive. What was sequenced was PBMCs. V usage is TRBV19 and J usage is TRBJ2-1, with a weak D call TRBD1 (5 bases). The CDR3 coding sequence is TGTGCCAGTAGTATCCCAGGGTCAGGCTACAATGAGCAGTTCTTC. Translation gives CASSIPGSGYNEQFF.